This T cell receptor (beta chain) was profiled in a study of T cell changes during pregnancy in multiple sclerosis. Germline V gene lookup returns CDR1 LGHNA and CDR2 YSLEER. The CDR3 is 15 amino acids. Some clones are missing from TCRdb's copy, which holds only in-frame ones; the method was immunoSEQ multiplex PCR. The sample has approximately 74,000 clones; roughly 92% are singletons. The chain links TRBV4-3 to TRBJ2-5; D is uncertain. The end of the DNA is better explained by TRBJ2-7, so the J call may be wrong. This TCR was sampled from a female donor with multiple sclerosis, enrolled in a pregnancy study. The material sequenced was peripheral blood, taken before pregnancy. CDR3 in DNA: TGCGCCAGCAGCCAAGAAAAGGATCTAGGTTCCGAGCAGTACTTC. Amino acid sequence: CASSQEKDLGSEQYF.